This T cell receptor (beta chain) was observed in a study of patients and donors after allogeneic stem cell transplantation. The CDR3 totals 14 residues. The ends were cut back, 2 bases at V and 5 bases at J, with 11 bases in the middle. CDR1 is MNHEY and CDR2 is SVGAGI in the germline V gene. TCRdb passed the RT-PCR reads through MiXCR, listing each CDR3 protein once. The repertoire holds 400,000 to 500,000 distinct CDR3 sequences, with 16% as singletons. The receptor's source is a human donor who was either an allogeneic HSCT recipient or a stem cell or donor lymphocyte infusion donor (not recorded which). It is not recorded whose cells these are; they may come from a transplant donor. Sequenced input: blood, either unsorted or a sorted T cell fraction (not recorded which). J is TRBJ2-3 and V is TRBV6-5, with a weak D call TRBD2 (6 bases). CDR3 DNA: TGTGCCAGCAGTTACCCCTCAGCGGGAGATACGCAGTATTTT. Translated: CASSYPSAGDTQYF.